This record looks at one T cell receptor (beta chain) sequence and its context. The antigen is unknown. Germline-derived CDR1 and CDR2 are SGDLS and YYNGEE. The CDR3 runs to 13 residues. The germline V and J ends were trimmed by 0 bases and 7 bases, with 11 bases remaining between them. This record belongs to a study of T cells in localized non-small cell lung cancer. TCRdb's table, derived via immunoSEQ multiplex PCR, lists solely in-frame clones and lacks some. The profile shows about 6,800 clones, around half of them singletons. Regarding the study as a whole: Detection in adjacent lung was observed for a median roughly 55 of the top 100 tumor clones. Higher adjacent-lung clonality was associated with shorter survival.

This sequence originates from a man aged 40-75 years with stage I lung adenocarcinoma. Sample: lymph node tissue, taken before any cancer treatment. This chain connects TRBV9 to TRBJ2-7, with D possibly matching TRBD1 (5 bases). CDR3 bases: TGTGCCAGCAGCGTAGAAGGGGCCAGGGAGCAGTACTTC. The encoded protein is CASSVEGAREQYF.